This TCR beta chain came from a study of early T cells in non-severe SARS-CoV-2 infection (dated by TCRdb to the early 2020s). Study-wide context: Bulk RNA from unsorted whole blood was used for TCR sequencing, so alpha and beta chains could not be paired.

The library was produced with 5' RACE. The run used a NextSeq 500. In the TCR library protocol, unique molecular identifiers were attached to individual cDNA molecules to correct for PCR bias and sequencing error. Both TCR alpha and beta chains were sequenced, and tight co-correlation was observed between alpha and beta sequence abundances in each sample. The original methods were these. Decombinator V4 was used to perform V gene, J gene and CDR3 annotation of TCR sequences. TCRs were defined as expanded if a significant change between any two time points was detected under a Poisson model with p below 0.0001. Abundances of TCRs were expressed as counts per million after normalisation to the total number of TCRs sequenced in each sample. TRAV1-2 paired with TRAJ12, TRAJ20 or TRAJ33 defined MAIT TCRs, while TRAV10 paired with TRAJ18 defined iNKT TCRs. VDJdb, accessed 1 November 2021, was searched for CMV, EBV and SARS-CoV-2 annotated TCRs, excluding TCRs annotated for multiple antigens. TCRdb redid the processing of the public reads, applying fastp at Q25 and MiXCR, and retained in-frame beta chains. One record per CDR3 amino acid sequence lists the most common genes and DNA. TCRdb's processing, not the authors' own work, is the source of the V and J calls. This sample is represented by some 48,000 distinct CDR3 sequences; roughly 13% of them were singletons. In total, the top ten clones hold more than 8.5% of the sample.

A case-control design nested within a healthcare worker cohort in London, UK, was used, with weekly nasopharyngeal swab PCR tests and blood sampling performed. Healthcare workers were recruited between 23 and 31 March 2020, during the week of the UK lockdown, and were followed weekly for up to roughly 16 weeks. This clonotype was seen at least ten times. Its antigen remains unidentified. Within one base of it there is no much larger clone, and no base qualities were kept. Results and caveats for the whole study, not just this receptor: VDJdb matching was skewed toward anti-spike CD8 responses, so virus-specific expansions were likely underestimated and private and CD4 specificities were missed.

Looking up the germline V gene yields CDR1 SGHRS and CDR2 YFSETQ. V is clipped by 6 bases and J by 1 base, and the sequence between their germline boundaries is 25 bases long. The CDR3 runs 18 amino acids, cysteine and phenylalanine included. The read is trimmed to its CDR3 DNA, 54 bases read in frame from base 1. This TCR was sampled from an adult who was a healthcare worker with PCR-confirmed SARS-CoV-2 infection or an uninfected control (not recorded which). Sample: whole blood. The chain is assembled from TRBV5-1 and TRBJ1-1; the D gene assignment is ambiguous. In nucleotides, the sequence is TGCGCCAGCACCCCGGGTGAGTGCTACGGACGGAAGAACACTGAAGCTTTCTTT. The resulting protein is CASTPGECYGRKNTEAFF.